This TCR beta chain was captured in a study of blood T cell repertoires in COVID-19. The CDR3 has 11 residues. V lost 3 bases, J lost 7 bases, and 7 bases lay in between. Germline CDR1 SGHRS, CDR2 YFSETQ. Sequenced by immunoSEQ multiplex PCR; TCRdb stores in-frame clones only, minus some. Here the sample spans more than 140,000 clones, 85% to 90% being singletons. The rearrangement links TRBV5-1 to TRBJ1-1, with D perhaps matching TRBD1 (5 bases). Sequencing used peripheral blood. This TCR derives from a woman aged 55 to 70 with acute or convalescent COVID-19. The CDR3 reads CASSWRGEAFF. CDR3 DNA sequence: TGCGCCAGCAGCTGGAGGGGTGAAGCTTTCTTT.